This T cell receptor (beta chain) came from a study of CD8 T cells in ankylosing spondylitis. This clonotype was seen ten or more times. Its antigen remains unidentified. Scientists made TCR beta libraries using quantitative 5'-RACE with molecular barcodes. TCRdb ran MiXCR on the 5' RACE reads and lists one entry per CDR3 protein. Of about 350,000 distinct CDR3 sequences listed, 20% to 25% are singletons. V lost 5 bases to trimming and J lost 4 bases, with 12 bases between them. The CDR3 has 13 amino acids. Study findings and constraints: Significant enrichment of disease-linked clones was reported in matched ankylosing spondylitis synovial fluid. Ankylosing spondylitis blood appeared to carry a characteristic TCR beta motif of roughly eight highly homologous variants.

The sequence came from a male donor with ankylosing spondylitis or in good health (not recorded which). The specimen sequenced was blood, either unsorted or a sorted T cell fraction (not recorded which). The rearrangement links TRBV12-3 or TRBV12-4 to TRBJ2-7; possibly TRBD2 for D (6 bases). The CDR3 protein is CASSPTSSYEQYF. DNA for the CDR3: TGTGCCAGCAGTCCCACTAGCAGTTACGAGCAGTACTTC.